The 10 T cell receptor beta chains below come from one sample, sequenced in a study of T cells after yellow fever vaccination. TCRdb itself ran the 5' RACE reads through MiXCR, one entry per CDR3 protein. In the table there are about 220,000 distinct CDR3 sequences, approximately 3.3% of which are singletons. Material: CD4+ T cells sorted from PBMCs, obtained 10 days after the yellow fever booster vaccination. All receptors come from a man between 18 and 35 years old who received the YFV17D yellow fever vaccine.

This clonotype was seen a handful of times. The chain links TRBV2 to TRBJ2-3; TRBD2 matches at 9 bases. The CDR3 contains 13 residues. Per germline, CDR1 SNHLY and CDR2 FYNNEI. V was pared by 6 bases and J by 6 bases, with 4 bases of the junction left unmatched. In nucleotides, the CDR3 is TGTGCCAGCAGCGATCTAGCGGGGGATACGCAGTATTTT. Translating gives CASSDLAGDTQYF.

A few counts support this clonotype. The chain joins TRBV7-9 to TRBJ2-2; 8 bases agree with TRBD2. V lost 2 bases and J lost 5; bases outside the gene matches: 13. The CDR3 totals 18 residues. Germline values: CDR1 SEHNR, CDR2 FQNEAQ (reference sequence). CDR3 residues: CASSLTDLGLERTGELFF. Written as DNA, the CDR3 is TGTGCCAGCAGCTTAACAGACCTGGGACTAGAACGGACCGGGGAGCTGTTTTTT.

This clonotype was recorded many times. The chain joins TRBV6-2 or TRBV6-3 to TRBJ2-2; weak D call: TRBD1 (6 bases). V lost 4 bases and J 6 bases, leaving 24 bases between the germline ends. CDR1 MNHEY and CDR2 SVGEGT come from the germline V gene. This CDR3 has 18 residues. CDR3 DNA sequence: TGTGCCAGCAGTTGGGGGCGAGGACAAATCGGTGGAGCCGGGGAGCTGTTTTTT. It yields the protein CASSWGRGQIGGAGELFF.

This clonotype was recorded a few times. The chain combines TRBV5-5 with TRBJ1-2; 7 nucleotides match TRBD1. This CDR3 comprises 17 residues. CDR1 SGHKS and CDR2 YYEKEE come from the germline V gene (reference sequence). V was clipped by 4 bases and J by 4 bases; unmatched bases: 16. The CDR3 region has the DNA TGTGCCAGCAGCGGCCGGGACAGCCCCCTCGGTGGCTATGGCTACACCTTC. This sequence encodes CASSGRDSPLGGYGYTF. Full variable domain (missing parts from reference TRBV5-5 and TRBJ1-2): DAGVTQSPTHLIKTRGQQVTLRCSPISGHKSVSWYQQVLGQGPQFIFQYYEKEERGRGNFPDRFSARQFPNYSSELNVNALLLGDSALYLCASSGRDSPLGGYGYTFGSGTRLTVV.

This clonotype showed up many times. This sequence joins TRBV7-2 and TRBJ2-5, with TRBD1 matching over 8 bases. The CDR3 contains 14 residues. The junction had 6 bases not matched to a gene; V was cut back by 5 bases and J by 4 bases. Germline values: CDR1 SGHTA, CDR2 FQGNSA. The CDR3 loop is CASSPGQVAETQYF. The CDR3 DNA follows: TGTGCCAGCAGCCCGGGACAGGTAGCAGAGACCCAGTACTTC. The entire variable domain, with the rest obtained from reference TRBV7-2 and TRBJ2-5, is as follows: GAGVSQSPSNKVTEKGKDVELRCDPISGHTALYWYRQSLGQGLEFLIYFQGNSAPDKSGLPSDRFSAERTGGSVSTLTIQRTQQEDSAVYLCASSPGQVAETQYFGPGTRLLVL.

This clonotype showed up many times. The V and J genes are TRBV7-2 and TRBJ2-7; D is perhaps TRBD2 (6 bases). The V end lost 2 bases, the J end lost 4 bases, and 15 bases lay between the germline ends. Germline lookup yields CDR1 SGHTA and CDR2 FQGNSA. The CDR3 extends over 15 amino acids. DNA for the CDR3: TGTGCCAGCAGCTTATTGCCGGGACTTTGGTACGAGCAGTACTTC. This encodes CASSLLPGLWYEQYF.

This clonotype has a handful of counts. This rearrangement joins TRBV6-1 to TRBJ1-5; D is ambiguous. The CDR3 consists of 13 residues. Germline V gives CDR1 MNHNS, CDR2 SASEGT. Trimming cost V 7 bases and J 3 bases, with 10 bases left between them. The CDR3 reads CASKSVNNQPQHF. Here the CDR3 DNA reads TGTGCCAGCAAATCTGTAAACAATCAGCCCCAGCATTTT.

Many counts were recorded for this clonotype. The chain has TRBV11-3 and TRBJ2-2, with 10 bases aligning to TRBD2. The CDR3 sequence is 16 residues long. After removal of 5 bases from V and 2 bases from J, the junction contained 5 bases not matched to a gene. Germline CDR1 SGHNT, CDR2 YENEEA. The CDR3 loop is CASSLTSGANTGELFF. The CDR3 DNA sequence: TGTGCCAGCAGCCTAACTAGCGGGGCTAACACCGGGGAGCTGTTTTTT.

This clonotype appeared many times. The V and J genes are TRBV5-1 and TRBJ2-1, with 12 bases that match TRBD1. The length of the CDR3 is 16 residues. After removal of 3 bases from V and 8 bases from J, the junction contained 9 bases not matched to a gene. Germline lookup yields CDR1 SGHRS and CDR2 YFSETQ. CDR3 in DNA: TGCGCCAGCAGCTGGAATACGGGACAGGGGGCACATGAGCAGTTCTTC. It codes for CASSWNTGQGAHEQFF.

The chain carries TRBV20-1 and TRBJ2-7; TRBD1 aligns across 12 bases. The CDR3 has 16 amino acids. CDR1 is DFQATT, CDR2 SNEGSKA, per germline (reference sequence). V lost 6 bases, J lost 5 bases, and 14 bases stayed unmatched. This chain's CDR3 is CSATSAGTGGFNEQYF. DNA of the CDR3: TGCAGTGCGACCTCCGCCGGGACAGGGGGCTTCAACGAGCAGTACTTC.